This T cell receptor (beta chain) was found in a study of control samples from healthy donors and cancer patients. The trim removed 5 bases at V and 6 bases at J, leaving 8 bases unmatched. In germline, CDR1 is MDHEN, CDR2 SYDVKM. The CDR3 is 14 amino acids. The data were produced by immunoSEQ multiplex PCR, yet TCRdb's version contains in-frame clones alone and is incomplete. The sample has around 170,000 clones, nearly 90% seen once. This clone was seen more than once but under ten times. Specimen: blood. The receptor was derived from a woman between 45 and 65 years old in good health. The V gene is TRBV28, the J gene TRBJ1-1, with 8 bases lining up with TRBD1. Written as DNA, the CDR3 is TGTGCCAGCAGTGCCACAGGGGGAGTGCCTGAAGCTTTCTTT. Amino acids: CASSATGGVPEAFF.